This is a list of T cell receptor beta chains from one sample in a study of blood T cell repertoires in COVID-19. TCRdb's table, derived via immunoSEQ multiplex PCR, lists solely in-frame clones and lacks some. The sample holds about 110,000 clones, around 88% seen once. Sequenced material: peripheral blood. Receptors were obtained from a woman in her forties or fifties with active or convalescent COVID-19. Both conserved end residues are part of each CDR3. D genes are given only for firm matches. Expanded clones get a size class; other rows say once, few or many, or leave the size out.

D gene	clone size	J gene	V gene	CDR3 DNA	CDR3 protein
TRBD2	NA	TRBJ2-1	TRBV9	TGTGCCAGCAGCGTAGGGGCTAGCGGAAATGAGCAGTTCTTC	CASSVGASGNEQFF
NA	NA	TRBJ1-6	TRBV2	TGTGCCAGCAGCCAACAGGGAGATAATTCACCCCTCCACTTT	CASSQQGDNSPLHF
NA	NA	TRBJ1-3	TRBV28	TGTGCCAGCAGTGTTATAAACCAGGGGCTCTCTGGAAACACCATATATTTT	CASSVINQGLSGNTIYF
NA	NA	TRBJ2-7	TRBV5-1	TGCGCCAGCAGCTCTGCGGGAAACTACGAGCAGTACTTC	CASSSAGNYEQYF
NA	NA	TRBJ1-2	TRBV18	TGTGCCAGCTCACCACGCCAGGGATCCTATGGCTACACCTTC	CASSPRQGSYGYTF
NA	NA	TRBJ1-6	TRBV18	TGTGCCAGCTCACCACGATGGGAGAGAAATTCACCCCTCCACTTT	CASSPRWERNSPLHF
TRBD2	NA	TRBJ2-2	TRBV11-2	TGTGCCAGCACCCTTCTCTATAGCGGGAAGAACACCGGGGAGCTGTTTTTT	CASTLLYSGKNTGELFF
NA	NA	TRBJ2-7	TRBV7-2	TGTGCCAGCAGCTTAGAATTTGCATTGCGCGGGAACCACGAGCAGTACTTC	CASSLEFALRGNHEQYF
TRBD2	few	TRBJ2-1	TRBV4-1	TGCGCCAGCAGCCAAGTCGATATGGGACTAGCCGGTCGATATGAGCAGTTCTTC	CASSQVDMGLAGRYEQFF
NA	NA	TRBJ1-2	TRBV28	TGTGCCAGCACCCAACAGGACCGCTATGGCTACACCTTC	CASTQQDRYGYTF
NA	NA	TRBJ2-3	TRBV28	TGTGCCAGCACCTCGACGGGTGGCCCCACAGATACGCAGTATTTT	CASTSTGGPTDTQYF
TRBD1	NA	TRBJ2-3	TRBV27	TGTGCCAGCAGTTTACTAAACAGGGGCGGAAGAGAGAGCACAGATACGCAGTATTTT	CASSLLNRGGRESTDTQYF
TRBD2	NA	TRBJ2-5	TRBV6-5	TGTGCCAGCAGTTTCACGACTAGCGGGGCAGAGACCCAGTACTTC	CASSFTTSGAETQYF
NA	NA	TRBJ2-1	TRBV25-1	TGTGCCGCGGGCTCCTACAATGAGCAGTTCTTC	CAAGSYNEQFF
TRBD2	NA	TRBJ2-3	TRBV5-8	TGTGCCAGCAGCTACAGGAACGCAGGACTAGCGGGCACAGATACGCAGTATTTT	CASSYRNAGLAGTDTQYF
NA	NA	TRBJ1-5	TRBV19	TGTGCCAGTAGTATTAGATACTCCCTCAATCAGCCCCAGCATTTT	CASSIRYSLNQPQHF
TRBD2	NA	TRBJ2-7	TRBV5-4	TGTGCCAGCAGCTTGGGCGGGAGGGCCGGGGAGCAGTACTTC	CASSLGGRAGEQYF
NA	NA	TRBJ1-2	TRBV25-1	TGTGCCAGCAGTGATCCGCGGACAGACTATGGCTACACCTTC	CASSDPRTDYGYTF
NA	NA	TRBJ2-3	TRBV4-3	TGCGCCAGCAGCCAAGACTTAAACACAGATACGCAGTATTTT	CASSQDLNTDTQYF
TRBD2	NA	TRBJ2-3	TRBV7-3	TGTGCCAGCAGCCGAAGCGGGAGTGTCGCAGATACGCAGTATTTT	CASSRSGSVADTQYF